The 32 T cell receptor beta chains below come from one sample, sequenced in a study of vaccination and CD4 T cells after COVID-19. Which antigens these TCRs recognize remains unknown. Sequencing of the DNA from cultured CD4+ T cells was carried out with the Oncomine TCR Beta short-read assay. One entry per CDR3 protein results from TCRdb running MiXCR on the PCR reads. The sample has around 15,000 distinct CDR3 sequences, roughly 25% seen once; the top ten hold about 25%. The treatment is: roughly 11-day PBMC culture with coronavirus spike peptide pools or control peptides (ViraFEST assay). The sequencing input was cultured CD4+ T cells from blood. These receptors were collected from a human donor with COVID-19.

This chain connects TRBV7-2 to TRBJ1-6, with 7 bases that match TRBD1. With V trimmed by 4 bases and J by 9 bases, 0 bases remained unmatched. Germline CDR1 and CDR2: SGHTA and FQGNSA. The CDR3 loop spans 12 amino acids. The CDR3 sequence: CASSYRGSPLHF. In DNA form, the CDR3 reads TGTGCCAGCAGCTACAGGGGTTCACCCCTCCACTTT.

The chain recombines TRBV28 with TRBJ2-7, with D perhaps matching TRBD2 (5 bases). From germline, CDR1 is MDHEN and CDR2 SYDVKM. Trimming cost V 2 bases and J 4 bases, with 9 bases left between them. The CDR3 spans 13 residues. For the CDR3, the DNA is TGTGCCAGCAGTTTACCGGCGGGTTACGAGCAGTACTTC. As protein: CASSLPAGYEQYF.

The table lists this clonotype with a few counts. The rearrangement links TRBV20-1 to TRBJ1-5; D is possibly TRBD1 (5 bases). The CDR3 loop spans 15 amino acids. V was clipped by 1 base and J by 4 bases, with 14 bases between them. In germline, CDR1 is DFQATT, CDR2 SNEGSKA (reference sequence). CDR3: CSARAQGPPNQPQHF. The CDR3, as DNA: TGCAGTGCTAGAGCCCAGGGTCCCCCGAATCAGCCCCAGCATTTT.

This clonotype was seen only a few times. The J gene is TRBJ1-1, the V gene TRBV11-3; D call uncertain. The CDR3 covers 14 residues. The ends were cut back, 1 base at V and 1 base at J, with 7 bases in the middle. Looked up from germline, CDR1 is SGHNT and CDR2 is YENEEA. CDR3 amino acids: CASSLVVGNTEAFF. CDR3 coding DNA: TGTGCCAGCAGCTTAGTTGTCGGGAACACTGAAGCTTTCTTT.

In its sample, this clonotype was seen a few times. The chain employs TRBV30 and TRBJ2-3; TRBD2 matches at 9 bases. The germline gives CDR1 GTSNPN, CDR2 SVGIG (reference sequence). Losses at the gene ends were 3 bases for V and 2 bases for J; bases not matched to a gene: 6. This CDR3 spans 15 amino acids. The CDR3 region is CAWSRRGGITDTQYF. CDR3 DNA sequence: TGTGCCTGGAGCAGGCGGGGGGGAATCACAGATACGCAGTATTTT.

The chain recombines TRBV5-1 with TRBJ2-1; possibly TRBD1 for D (5 bases). The V end was cut by 0 bases, the J end by 1 base, with 5 bases between. This CDR3 contains 14 residues. Per germline, CDR1 SGHRS and CDR2 YFSETQ. The CDR3 loop is CASSLGQSYNEQFF. CDR3 DNA sequence: TGCGCCAGCAGCTTGGGACAGTCCTACAATGAGCAGTTCTTC.

This clonotype has only a few counts. This chain uses TRBV29-1 with TRBJ2-2, with a tentative D call TRBD1 (6 bases). V lost 7 bases, J lost 7 bases, and 13 bases lay in between. Germline CDR1 and CDR2: SQVTM and ANQGSEA. The CDR3 sequence is 12 residues long. The CDR3 DNA is TGCAGCGCCACTCAGACAGGCGGGGAGCTGTTTTTT. This translates into CSATQTGGELFF.

The J gene is TRBJ1-5, the V gene TRBV18; D is perhaps TRBD1 (6 bases). CDR1 and CDR2 from the germline V gene are KGHSH and LQKENI. Trimming took 1 base from V and 5 from J, leaving 9 bases between them. The CDR3 has 14 residues. The CDR3 bases are TGTGCCAGCTCACCACTGACAGGTGATCAGCCCCAGCATTTT. Its translation: CASSPLTGDQPQHF.

The rearrangement uses TRBV7-3 and TRBJ2-3; 8 bases are shared with TRBD1. The germline V gene encodes CDR1 SGHTA and CDR2 FQGTGA. CDR3 length: 16 amino acids. The V segment lost 5 bases and the J segment 4 bases; nucleotides outside the gene matches: 11. CDR3 coding DNA: TGTGCCAGCAGCCCCCTGTCGGGACAGGCTCCAGATACGCAGTATTTT. Its translation is CASSPLSGQAPDTQYF.

This chain links TRBV7-2 with TRBJ2-7; a possible D gene is TRBD1 (5 bases). The CDR3 spans 15 residues. Trimming took 3 bases from V and 2 from J, leaving 14 bases between them. CDR1 and CDR2 (germline): SGHTA, FQGNSA. The CDR3 DNA reads as TGTGCCAGCAGCTTGGAAGGGGAAGTGACCTACGAGCAGTACTTC. It yields the protein CASSLEGEVTYEQYF.

V gene TRBV15 combines with J gene TRBJ2-1; tentatively, D is TRBD1 (5 bases). The CDR3 totals 15 residues. Deletions cut 2 bases from V and 4 bases from J, with 12 bases between. Germline-derived CDR1 and CDR2 are LNHNV and YYDKDF (reference sequence). CDR3 coding DNA: TGTGCCACCAGCAGAAGACAGTCACCGTACAATGAGCAGTTCTTC. Its translation: CATSRRQSPYNEQFF.

Remarks on this clonotype: At one end, the junction sequence differs from germline, possibly due to a read error. Here the CDR3 reads CSAELMGGIQETQCF. CDR3 sequence (DNA): TGCAGTGCTGAGCTGATGGGGGGGATCCAAGAGACCCAGTGCTTC. The rearrangement links TRBV20-1 to TRBJ2-5, with 7 bases fitting TRBD2. This CDR3 has 15 amino acids. CDR1 is DFQATT, CDR2 SNEGSKA, per germline (reference sequence).

This clonotype has only a few counts. This chain uses TRBV27 with TRBJ2-2; 10 bases are a match to TRBD1. The length of the CDR3 is 15 residues. V dropped 5 bases and J dropped 5; count of bases not matched to a gene: 5. CDR1 is MNHEY, CDR2 SMNVEV, per germline (reference sequence). CDR3 DNA: TGTGCCAGCAGTACGGGACAGGGGAGGACCGGGGAGCTGTTTTTT. Protein: CASSTGQGRTGELFF.

Concerning this clonotype itself: With a much larger clone just one base away, this may be a read error. This chain uses TRBV27 with TRBJ1-6, with a tentative D call TRBD1 (6 bases). In germline, CDR1 is MNHEY, CDR2 SMNVEV (reference sequence). CDR3 size: 15 residues. V dropped 5 bases and J dropped 9 bases, with 17 bases sitting between them. CDR3 region: CASSTRDGGLSPLHF. Written as DNA, the CDR3 is TGTGCCAGCAGTACCCGGGACGGGGGGCTTTCACCCCTCCACTTT.

By sample share, this clonotype is medium-sized. The chain joins TRBV20-1 to TRBJ1-3; 11 bases are shared with TRBD1. After removal of 5 bases from V and 3 bases from J, the junction contained 6 bases not matched to a gene. The germline gives CDR1 DFQATT, CDR2 SNEGSKA (reference sequence). CDR3 length equals 15 residues. The CDR3 region is CSAYGQGAGGNTIYF. As DNA, the CDR3 is TGCAGTGCTTACGGACAGGGGGCAGGTGGAAACACCATATATTTT.

Concerning this clonotype: The germline gene is not matched at one end of the junction; a read error may be the cause. The chain uses TRBV25-1 and TRBJ1-2, with 11 bases matching TRBD1. CDR3 length: 15 amino acids. Germline V gene lookup returns CDR1 MGHDK and CDR2 SYGVNS. In DNA, the CDR3 is TGTACCAGCAGTTTCCGGGACAGGGGGAACTATGGCTACACCTTC. This sequence encodes CTSSFRDRGNYGYTF.

This clonotype was observed a handful of times. The J gene is TRBJ2-5, the V gene TRBV6-1; 11 positions agree with TRBD2. Germline CDR1 is MNHNS and CDR2 is SASEGT. J gave up 5 bases and V 8 bases, and 13 bases lay outside the gene matches. The length of the CDR3 is 16 residues. The chain's CDR3 is CASRPLAGGPGETQYF. CDR3 coding DNA: TGTGCCAGCCGCCCCCTAGCGGGGGGACCAGGGGAGACCCAGTACTTC.

J is TRBJ2-1 and V is TRBV5-6; D perhaps matches TRBD1 (5 bases). Germline values: CDR1 SGHDT, CDR2 YYEEEE. The CDR3 is made up of 14 amino acids. V shed 4 bases and J shed 9 bases, with 17 bases lying between them. The CDR3 region has the DNA TGTGCCAGCAGCCCCCGGACCCTTAGGGGTGAGCAGTTCTTC. As protein: CASSPRTLRGEQFF. The full variable domain, with the rest looked up from reference TRBV5-6 and TRBJ2-1, is DAGVTQSPTHLIKTRGQQVTLRCSPKSGHDTVSWYQQALGQGPQFIFQYYEEEERQRGNFPDRFSGHQFPNYSSELNVNALLLGDSALYLCASSPRTLRGEQFFGPGTRLTVL.

The gene calls are TRBV5-6 and TRBJ1-2; D remains ambiguous. CDR3 size: 12 residues. V dropped 5 bases and J dropped 7 bases, with 12 bases sitting between them. The V gene's germline CDR1 is SGHDT and CDR2 YYEEEE. The CDR3 spells CASSPLSSGYTF. The CDR3 DNA sequence: TGTGCCAGCAGTCCTCTATCTAGTGGCTACACCTTC.

The sample holds a few counts of this clonotype. The rearrangement joins TRBV5-6 to TRBJ1-6; maybe TRBD1 (6 bases). V was cut by 4 bases and J by 3 bases, with 17 bases left in between. Germline V gene data show CDR1 as SGHDT and CDR2 as YYEEEE. This CDR3 region has 17 residues. The CDR3 DNA reads TGTGCCAGCAGCGTGCACCAAGGGGGTGTCTATAATTCACCCCTCCACTTT. Encoded protein: CASSVHQGGVYNSPLHF.

CDR3 nucleotide sequence: TGCGCCAGCAGCCAGGCCCCCGTATTGGCCGGGGAGCTGTTTTTT. Translating it yields CASSQAPVLAGELFF. This chain connects TRBV4-3 to TRBJ2-2; D remains ambiguous. The germline V and J ends were trimmed by 3 bases and 6 bases, with 14 bases remaining between them. The germline V gene encodes CDR1 LGHNA and CDR2 YSLEER. The CDR3 has 15 residues.

This chain joins TRBV20-1 and TRBJ2-5; TRBD1 matches 7 bases. The CDR3 spans 11 residues. V lost 4 bases and J lost 4; bases outside the gene matches: 0. Germline V CDR1 and CDR2: DFQATT, SNEGSKA (reference sequence). The CDR3 nucleotides read TGCAGTGCTAACAGGGGAGAGACCCAGTACTTC. This codes for CSANRGETQYF.

The rearrangement uses TRBV29-1 and TRBJ2-5; unclear D gene. Trimming took 4 bases from V and 3 from J, leaving 6 bases between them. Germline lookup yields CDR1 SQVTM and CDR2 ANQGSEA. The CDR3 covers 11 residues. CDR3 bases: TGCAGCGTTGCGCCAAAAGAGACCCAGTACTTC. Its protein product is CSVAPKETQYF. Variable domain in full (rest from reference TRBV29-1 and TRBJ2-5): SAVISQKPSRDICQRGTSLTIQCQVDSQVTMMFWYRQQPGQSLTLIATANQGSEATYESGFVIDKFPISRPNLTFSTLTVSNMSPEDSSIYLCSVAPKETQYFGPGTRLLVL.

This clonotype turned up a few times. The chain couples TRBV4-1 to TRBJ1-5; no definite D call. Trimming removed 4 bases from V and 9 bases from J, with 16 bases in between. The CDR3 contains 14 residues. The germline CDR1 and CDR2 sequences are MGHRA and YSYEKL. The CDR3 DNA follows: TGCGCCAGCAGCCGGACGAAGGCGGGTCTGCCCCAGCATTTT. Protein sequence: CASSRTKAGLPQHF.

The table lists this clonotype with a few counts. Relative to the germline gene, one junction end is altered; a read error may explain this. The chain links TRBV6-2 or TRBV6-3 to TRBJ2-1; 7 positions agree with TRBD1. Germline assignment: CDR1 MNHEY and CDR2 SVGEGT. This CDR3 contains 11 residues. The CDR3 here is CASTNGDSPKF. In DNA form, the CDR3 reads TGTGCCAGCACTAACGGGGACAGTCCCAAGTTC.

This chain links TRBV7-9 with TRBJ2-7; 7 bases align to TRBD2. There are 13 residues in the CDR3. Germline V gene sequence: CDR1 SEHNR, CDR2 FQNEAQ (reference sequence). After removal of 3 bases from V and 7 bases from J, the junction contained 6 bases not matched to a gene. CDR3 sequence (DNA): TGTGCCAGCAGCTTGGCGGGGACTAATGAGCAGTACTTC. Protein sequence: CASSLAGTNEQYF.

The chain is built from TRBV5-1 and TRBJ1-6; 7 nucleotides line up with TRBD1. The CDR3 contains 16 residues. The ends lost 0 bases at V and 9 bases at J; junction bases unmatched: 9. Germline V CDR1 and CDR2: SGHRS, YFSETQ. CDR3 sequence: CASSLVQGKGTSPLHF. The CDR3 DNA reads as TGCGCCAGCAGCTTGGTACAGGGGAAAGGTACTTCACCCCTCCACTTT.

The V and J genes are TRBV6-1 and TRBJ2-5; D is possibly TRBD2 (5 bases). Trimming stripped 2 bases from V and 1 base from J, with 8 bases between. This CDR3 has 14 residues. Germline V gene sequence: CDR1 MNHNS, CDR2 SASEGT. The CDR3 protein is CASSETRPQETQYF. The CDR3 DNA follows: TGTGCCAGCAGTGAAACTAGGCCCCAAGAGACCCAGTACTTC.

By frequency in the sample, this clonotype is large. The V and J genes are TRBV30 and TRBJ2-7; TRBD1 or TRBD2 may be the D gene (5 bases each). The germline gives CDR1 GTSNPN, CDR2 SVGIG (reference sequence). Between the trimmed V and J ends, which lost 1 base and 4 bases, there was a span of 11 bases. This CDR3 is 13 amino acids long. DNA of the CDR3: TGTGCCTGGAGTGCCGGGACCCAATACGAGCAGTACTTC. Its protein is CAWSAGTQYEQYF. Combining the CDR3 with reference TRBV30 and TRBJ2-7 gives the whole variable domain SQTIHQWPATLVQPVGSPLSLECTVEGTSNPNLYWYRQAAGRGLQLLFYSVGIGQISSEVPQNLSASRPQDRQFILSSKKLLLSDSGFYLCAWSAGTQYEQYFGPGTRLTVT.

This clonotype has just a few counts. V is TRBV20-1 and J is TRBJ1-3; the D is unclear. V was trimmed by 2 bases and J by 0 bases, leaving 8 bases between them. Germline V lookup: CDR1 DFQATT, CDR2 SNEGSKA (reference sequence). The length of the CDR3 is 14 residues. The CDR3 nucleotides are TGCAGTGCTAGAAGACCGAACTCTGGAAACACCATATATTTT. The encoded protein is CSARRPNSGNTIYF.

This clonotype was found a few times. Written as DNA, the CDR3 is TGTGCCAGCAGCTTCGGACTAGCGGGGGGTACCATAGAGCAGTACTTC. It codes for CASSFGLAGGTIEQYF. The rearrangement uses TRBV11-3 and TRBJ2-7, with 14 bases lining up with TRBD2. Germline CDR1 reads SGHNT; CDR2 reads YENEEA. The CDR3 consists of 16 residues. V gave up 3 bases and J gave up 7 bases; unmatched junction bases: 8.

This chain connects TRBV6-1 to TRBJ2-4; maybe TRBD2 (5 bases). Trimming left V 5 bases short and J 6 bases short, with 11 bases between. The CDR3 length is 13 residues. Germline lookup yields CDR1 MNHNS and CDR2 SASEGT. CDR3 loop: CASSKPGTNIQYF. The CDR3 DNA follows: TGTGCCAGCAGTAAACCGGGAACAAACATTCAGTACTTC.